This T cell receptor beta chain derives from a study of cytomegalovirus exposure and HLA in healthy donors. Findings and caveats of the study: The dataset shows that most TCR sequences were rare, while some public TCRs occurred in many donors.

Concerning this clone: What it binds is unknown.

A multiplex PCR was run with 60 Vbeta primers and 13 Jbeta primers. Repertoires were generated with immunoSEQ multiplex PCR, while TCRdb's copy carries only in-frame clones and drops some. The table lists about 250,000 clones, around 90% of them singletons. This clonotype was obtained from a girl aged 2 to 10 in good health and CMV-seronegative. The sequenced sample consisted of PBMCs.

The CDR3 loop is CASSLGPSGRGGSYEQYF. For the CDR3, the DNA is TGCGCCAGCAGCTTGGGCCCTAGCGGGAGGGGTGGCTCCTACGAGCAGTACTTC. The genes are TRBV5-1 and TRBJ2-7; 12 positions agree with TRBD2. There are 18 residues in the CDR3. Trimming cost V 0 bases and J 0 bases; bases outside gene matches: 7. Per the germline V gene, CDR1 is SGHRS and CDR2 is YFSETQ.